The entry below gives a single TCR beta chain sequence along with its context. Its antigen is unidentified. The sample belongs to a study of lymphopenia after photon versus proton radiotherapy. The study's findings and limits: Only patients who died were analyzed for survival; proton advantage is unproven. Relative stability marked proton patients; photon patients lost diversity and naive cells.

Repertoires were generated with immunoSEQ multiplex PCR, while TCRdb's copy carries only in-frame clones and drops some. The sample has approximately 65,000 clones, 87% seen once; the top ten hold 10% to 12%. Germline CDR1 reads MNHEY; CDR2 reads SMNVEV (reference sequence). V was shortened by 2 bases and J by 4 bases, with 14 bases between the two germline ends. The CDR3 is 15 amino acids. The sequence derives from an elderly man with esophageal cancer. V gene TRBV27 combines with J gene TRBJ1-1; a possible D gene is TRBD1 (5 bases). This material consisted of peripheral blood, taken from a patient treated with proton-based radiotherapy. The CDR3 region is CASSLTGGAGTEAFF. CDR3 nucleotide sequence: TGTGCCAGCAGTTTAACAGGAGGCGCGGGCACTGAAGCTTTCTTT.